Listed below are T cell receptor beta chains from one sample, sequenced in a study of T cells after yellow fever vaccination. TCRdb analysed the 5' RACE reads with MiXCR anew, one entry per CDR3 protein. The data hold under 700,000 distinct CDR3 sequences, with less than 20% observed a single time. Sequencing was performed on PBMCs, taken around 5 days after the first yellow fever vaccination. These receptors were collected from a man between 18 and 29 years old who received the YFV17D yellow fever vaccine. CDR3s leave out the opening cysteine and the closing phenylalanine or tryptophan. A D gene is named only where the DNA matches it firmly.

v_gene: TRBV5-4
d_gene: TRBD1
j_gene: TRBJ1-2
CDR3aa: ASSLGTRTGLAQLRGYT

v_gene: TRBV4-1
d_gene: -
j_gene: TRBJ2-4
CDR3aa: ASSHRGLAKNIQY

v_gene: TRBV12-3/TRBV12-4
d_gene: TRBD2
j_gene: TRBJ2-1
CDR3aa: ASSPRSGGAPNEQF

v_gene: TRBV4-2
d_gene: -
j_gene: TRBJ1-3
CDR3aa: ASSQDPRGSGNTIY

v_gene: TRBV5-5
d_gene: TRBD1
j_gene: TRBJ1-2
CDR3aa: ASSRTGTGGYGYT

v_gene: TRBV12-3/TRBV12-4
d_gene: -
j_gene: TRBJ1-3
CDR3aa: ASSSRSGRAGNTIY

v_gene: TRBV9
d_gene: TRBD2
j_gene: TRBJ2-3
CDR3aa: ASSGSLPGGGTDTQY

v_gene: TRBV9
d_gene: -
j_gene: TRBJ1-1
CDR3aa: ASSVGGTNTEAF

v_gene: TRBV5-1
d_gene: -
j_gene: TRBJ2-1
CDR3aa: ASKQGNRGNEQF

v_gene: TRBV5-1
d_gene: TRBD1
j_gene: TRBJ2-7
CDR3aa: ASSQTPGQSYEQY

v_gene: TRBV7-3
d_gene: -
j_gene: TRBJ2-7
CDR3aa: ASSLLPGLYEQY

v_gene: TRBV10-3
d_gene: -
j_gene: TRBJ2-3
CDR3aa: ASASSTDTQY

v_gene: TRBV7-2
d_gene: TRBD2
j_gene: TRBJ2-7
CDR3aa: ASSLVTSGAYEQY

v_gene: TRBV18
d_gene: TRBD1
j_gene: TRBJ1-4
CDR3aa: ASSPIAGQGNEKLF

v_gene: TRBV10-2
d_gene: -
j_gene: TRBJ1-5
CDR3aa: ASYSGVHGQPQH

v_gene: TRBV29-1
d_gene: -
j_gene: TRBJ2-3
CDR3aa: SVAGGIADTQY

v_gene: TRBV7-2
d_gene: -
j_gene: TRBJ2-4
CDR3aa: ASSLGAGNTKNIQY

v_gene: TRBV27
d_gene: -
j_gene: TRBJ2-7
CDR3aa: ASSSPGVTYEQY

v_gene: TRBV29-1
d_gene: -
j_gene: TRBJ1-1
CDR3aa: SDNGQGSGTEAF

v_gene: TRBV7-2
d_gene: TRBD1
j_gene: TRBJ1-4
CDR3aa: ASSPRDRENEKLF

v_gene: TRBV9
d_gene: -
j_gene: TRBJ1-1
CDR3aa: ASSPGGGSNTEAF

v_gene: TRBV7-2
d_gene: TRBD1
j_gene: TRBJ1-5
CDR3aa: ASSQRGPQGGPQH

v_gene: TRBV4-3
d_gene: TRBD1
j_gene: TRBJ2-6
CDR3aa: ASSQEGTGDSGANVLT